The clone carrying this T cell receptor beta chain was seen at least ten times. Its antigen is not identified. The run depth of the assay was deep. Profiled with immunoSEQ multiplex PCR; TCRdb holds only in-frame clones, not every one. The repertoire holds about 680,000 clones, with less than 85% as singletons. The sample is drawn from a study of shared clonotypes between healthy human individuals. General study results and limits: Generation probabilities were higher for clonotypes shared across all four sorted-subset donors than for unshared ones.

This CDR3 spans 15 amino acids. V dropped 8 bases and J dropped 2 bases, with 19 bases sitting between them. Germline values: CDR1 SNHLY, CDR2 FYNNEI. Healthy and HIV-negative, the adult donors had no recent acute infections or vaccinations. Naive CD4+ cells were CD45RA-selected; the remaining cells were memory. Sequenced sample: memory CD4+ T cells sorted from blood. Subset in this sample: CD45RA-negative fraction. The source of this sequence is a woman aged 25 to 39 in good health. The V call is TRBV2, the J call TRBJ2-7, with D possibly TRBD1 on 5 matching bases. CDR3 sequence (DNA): TGTGCCAGCCCAAAGACCAGGGATGTCACCTACGAGCAGTACTTC. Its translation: CASPKTRDVTYEQYF. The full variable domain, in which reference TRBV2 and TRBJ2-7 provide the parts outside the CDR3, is EPEVTQTPSHQVTQMGQEVILRCVPISNHLYFYWYRQILGQKVEFLVSFYNNEISEKSEIFDDQFSVERPDGSNFTLKIRSTKLEDSAMYFCASPKTRDVTYEQYFGPGTRLTVT.